The source of this TCR beta chain is a study of blood T cell repertoires in COVID-19. Study-wide background: Acute and convalescent COVID-19 samples came from the United States, Italy and Spain. Sample material is recorded as cDNA or gDNA derived from T cells, B-cell-depleted T cells, or PBMCs.

In the original analysis: By means of reference gene primer amplification, nucleated cell counts were estimated. Repertoires were generated with immunoSEQ multiplex PCR, while TCRdb's copy carries only in-frame clones and drops some. The V and J calls and the clone size are those of that table, but D and trimming were determined from the DNA. The table includes about 220,000 clones, more than 75% detected once. The CDR3 is 13 residues long. V shed 10 bases and J shed 2 bases, with 14 bases lying between them. Germline loops: CDR1 MDHEN, CDR2 SYDVKM. V usage is TRBV28 and J usage is TRBJ1-1; possibly TRBD1 for D (6 bases). The TCR sequence derives from a human donor in a cohort sampled during active COVID-19. Source material: peripheral blood. Here the CDR3 DNA reads TGTGCCACCCAACAGGGATCTAACACTGAAGCTTTCTTT. It translates to CATQQGSNTEAFF. Filled out from reference TRBV28 and TRBJ1-1, the complete variable domain reads DVKVTQSSRYLVKRTGEKVFLECVQDMDHENMFWYRQDPGLGLRLIYFSYDVKMKEKGDIPEGYSVSREKKERFSLILESASTNQTSMYLCATQQGSNTEAFFGQGTRLTVV.